The next 20 T cell receptor beta chains were all read from a single sample in a study of graft-versus-host responses after intestinal transplantation (dated by TCRdb to the early 2020s). Libraries were made using the immunoSEQ multiplex PCR assay. What TCRdb holds here is the immuneACCESS table cut down to in-frame rearrangements. Part of the clones is not present; checked against another copy, under half of the missing clones reflect an unresolved V gene, and the others are unexplained. For this sample there are 90,000 to 100,000 clones; 86% appear just once. 1.4% of the sample lies in the top ten. The starting material was PBMCs, obtained 255 days after intestinal transplant. Receptors were obtained from a human patient who received an intestinal transplant, so some T cells may come from the graft donor.

V and J are TRBV28 and TRBJ1-1; D might be TRBD1 (5 bases). Trimming left V 3 bases short and J 5 bases short, with 13 bases between. Germline V gene data show CDR1 as MDHEN and CDR2 as SYDVKM. This CDR3 region has 14 residues. The CDR3 DNA is TGTGCCAGCAGTTTTCCGGGCGGGGGGACTGAAGCTTTCTTT. Protein: CASSFPGGGTEAFF.

V gene TRBV19 combines with J gene TRBJ2-3, with TRBD1 matching 9 bases. Germline values: CDR1 LNHDA, CDR2 SQIVND (reference sequence). V shed 3 bases and J 2 bases; nucleotides not matched to a gene: 3. This CDR3 region has 15 residues. The CDR3 DNA follows: TGTGCCAGTAGTATTGGACAGGGGTTCACAGATACGCAGTATTTT. It translates to CASSIGQGFTDTQYF.

This chain uses TRBV28 with TRBJ2-2, with no clear D. The germline V gene encodes CDR1 MDHEN and CDR2 SYDVKM. The V end was cut by 5 bases, the J end by 0 bases, with 7 bases between. The CDR3 covers 14 residues. The CDR3 sequence is CASSTTPNTGELFF. In DNA form, the CDR3 reads TGTGCCAGCAGTACGACACCGAACACCGGGGAGCTGTTTTTT. Complete variable domain (other parts from reference TRBV28 and TRBJ2-2): DVKVTQSSRYLVKRTGEKVFLECVQDMDHENMFWYRQDPGLGLRLIYFSYDVKMKEKGDIPEGYSVSREKKERFSLILESASTNQTSMYLCASSTTPNTGELFFGEGSRLTVL.

This chain links TRBV6-5 with TRBJ2-1, with D uncertain. Germline V gene sequence: CDR1 MNHEY, CDR2 SVGAGI. The CDR3 totals 16 residues. Trimming stripped 4 bases from V and 8 bases from J, with 21 bases between. CDR3 DNA sequence: TGTGCCAGCAGTTTTAATGACGAAGGGAACCGGGATGAGCAGTTCTTC. Residues: CASSFNDEGNRDEQFF.

The V and J genes are TRBV12-2 and TRBJ1-5; the D call TRBD1 from the table was never checked on the DNA. TRBV12-2 is a pseudogene locus. This CDR3 spans 18 amino acids. The CDR3 loop reads CASRLEERALGANQPQHF. CDR3 nucleotides: TGTGCAAGTCGCTTAGAGGAAAGGGCTCTAGGGGCCAATCAGCCCCAGCATTTT.

The rearrangement uses TRBV10-1 and TRBJ2-6, with D perhaps matching TRBD1 (5 bases). V was shortened by 8 bases and J by 4 bases, with 15 bases between the two germline ends. Looked up from germline, CDR1 is WNHNN and CDR2 is SYGVQD (reference sequence). The CDR3 consists of 15 residues. As DNA, the CDR3 is TGCGCCAGCCCCGCAAGGACAACCGGGGCCAACGTCCTGACTTTC. Translated, it gives CASPARTTGANVLTF.

The sample holds one count of this clone. The chain links TRBV7-3 to TRBJ2-1; tentative D call: TRBD2 (5 bases). The CDR3 length is 16 residues. Per germline, CDR1 SGHTA and CDR2 FQGTGA. The V gene lost 0 bases and the J gene lost 10 bases, with 19 bases spanning the gap. The CDR3 DNA follows: TGTGCCAGCAGCTTAACGCCCAGCGGCGGAGTCCAGGAGCAGTTCTTC. It encodes CASSLTPSGGVQEQFF. Combining the CDR3 with reference TRBV7-3 and TRBJ2-1 gives the whole variable domain GAGVSQTPSNKVTEKGKYVELRCDPISGHTALYWYRQSLGQGPEFLIYFQGTGAADDSGLPNDRFFAVRPEGSVSTLKIQRTERGDSAVYLCASSLTPSGGVQEQFFGPGTRLTVL.

The rearrangement joins TRBV28 to TRBJ2-7; possibly TRBD1 for D (6 bases). Looked up from germline, CDR1 is MDHEN and CDR2 is SYDVKM. CDR3 size: 15 residues. Trimming took 7 bases from V and 7 from J, leaving 23 bases between them. CDR3 residues: CASTGPGQGVLEQYF. CDR3 DNA: TGTGCCAGCACCGGACCGGGACAAGGGGTCCTGGAGCAGTACTTC.

The rearrangement joins TRBV5-1 to TRBJ2-5; D ambiguous. From germline, CDR1 is SGHRS and CDR2 YFSETQ. The V end was cut by 0 bases, the J end by 5 bases, with 8 bases between. This CDR3 region has 13 residues. CDR3 in amino acids: CASSLARFETQYF. For the CDR3, the DNA is TGCGCCAGCAGCTTGGCCCGGTTTGAGACCCAGTACTTC.

This chain links TRBV5-1 with TRBJ2-1; TRBD2 is a possible D gene (5 bases). V was trimmed by 2 bases and J by 9 bases, leaving 12 bases between them. The CDR3 runs to 13 residues. CDR1 SGHRS and CDR2 YFSETQ come from the germline V gene. The CDR3 DNA follows: TGCGCCAGCAGCTTTGAATTGCGGGTTGAGCAGTTCTTC. Protein: CASSFELRVEQFF.

The genes are TRBV11-2 and TRBJ2-7; the match to TRBD1 covers 9 bases. From germline, CDR1 is SGHAT and CDR2 FQNNGV. V trimming: 1 base; J trimming: 2 bases; junction bases outside the gene matches: 6. The CDR3 contains 16 residues. CDR3 protein: CASSLGVRQGAYEQYF. DNA for the CDR3: TGTGCCAGCAGCTTAGGGGTAAGACAGGGGGCCTACGAGCAGTACTTC.

This chain uses TRBV6-1 with TRBJ2-3; D uncertain. The V and J ends lost 3 bases and 2 bases respectively, with 12 bases between them. The V gene's germline CDR1 is MNHNS and CDR2 SASEGT. This CDR3 spans 15 amino acids. The CDR3 loop reads CASSDRTLNTDTQYF. CDR3 DNA: TGTGCCAGCAGTGACAGGACCCTAAACACAGATACGCAGTATTTT.

The chain is built from TRBV5-6 and TRBJ1-2; D may be TRBD1 (5 bases). V was cut by 5 bases and J by 4 bases, with 12 bases left in between. This CDR3 has 13 residues. Germline V gene sequence: CDR1 SGHDT, CDR2 YYEEEE. CDR3 amino acids: CASSSTARYGYTF. The CDR3 DNA reads TGTGCCAGCAGTTCGACAGCCCGCTATGGCTACACCTTC.

The gene calls are TRBV29-1 and TRBJ2-5; weak D call: TRBD1 (6 bases). Matching the DNA end better, TRBJ2-7 makes the J call doubtful. The CDR3 loop spans 16 amino acids. The germline gives CDR1 SQVTM, CDR2 ANQGSEA. CDR3 in amino acids: CSVEAFLTGSSYEQYF. CDR3 nucleotides: TGCAGCGTTGAAGCATTTTTGACAGGTAGCTCCTACGAGCAGTACTTC.

The V gene is TRBV7-9, the J gene TRBJ1-1; TRBD1 is a possible D gene (5 bases). This CDR3 region has 13 residues. V lost 5 bases, J lost 2 bases, and 9 bases lay in between. The germline CDR1 and CDR2 sequences are SEHNR and FQNEAQ (reference sequence). CDR3 nucleotide sequence: TGTGCCAGCAGCCCCCGGGACAACACTGAAGCTTTCTTT. Translating gives CASSPRDNTEAFF.

The V and J genes are TRBV6-5 and TRBJ1-1; 9 positions agree with TRBD1. This CDR3 is built from 14 residues. The germline V gene encodes CDR1 MNHEY and CDR2 SVGAGI. V lost 5 bases and J lost 5; bases outside the gene matches: 6. Here the CDR3 reads CASSKTGGFTEAFF. For the CDR3, the DNA is TGTGCCAGCAGTAAGACAGGGGGATTTACTGAAGCTTTCTTT.

Remarks on this clone: The same CDR3 can be traced to other DNA sequences in this sample. The gene calls are TRBV27 and TRBJ2-7; D gene unclear. Germline CDR1 MNHEY, CDR2 SMNVEV (reference sequence). There are 13 residues in the CDR3. V was clipped by 3 bases and J by 1 base, with 7 bases between them. Written as DNA, the CDR3 is TGTGCCAGCAGTTTCGGGCGGTCCTACGAGCAGTACTTC. This sequence encodes CASSFGRSYEQYF.

This chain uses TRBV5-1 with TRBJ2-3, with 10 bases lining up with TRBD2. With V trimmed by 4 bases and J by 4 bases, 9 bases remained unmatched. The CDR3 spans 16 residues. Germline V gene sequence: CDR1 SGHRS, CDR2 YFSETQ. The CDR3 bases are TGCGCCAGCAGCCTCGGCAGCGGGGGGGCGGCAGATACGCAGTATTTT. As protein: CASSLGSGGAADTQYF.

The rearrangement links TRBV28 to TRBJ2-7; D is perhaps TRBD1 or TRBD2 (6 bases each). V was pared by 2 bases and J by 4 bases, with 21 bases between. CDR1 MDHEN and CDR2 SYDVKM come from the germline V gene. The CDR3 spans 17 residues. CDR3 in amino acids: CASSLDSEQTGRYEQYF. CDR3 in DNA: TGTGCCAGCAGTTTAGATTCTGAACAAACAGGGAGGTACGAGCAGTACTTC.

The chain uses TRBV28 and TRBJ2-7; 10 bases fit TRBD2. CDR1 and CDR2 from the germline V gene are MDHEN and SYDVKM. CDR3 size: 17 residues. J was trimmed by 2 bases and V by 8 bases; bases with no gene match: 15. This CDR3 reads CASGGTYSGRFPYEQYF. CDR3 bases: TGTGCCAGCGGGGGGACATATAGCGGGAGGTTCCCCTACGAGCAGTACTTC.